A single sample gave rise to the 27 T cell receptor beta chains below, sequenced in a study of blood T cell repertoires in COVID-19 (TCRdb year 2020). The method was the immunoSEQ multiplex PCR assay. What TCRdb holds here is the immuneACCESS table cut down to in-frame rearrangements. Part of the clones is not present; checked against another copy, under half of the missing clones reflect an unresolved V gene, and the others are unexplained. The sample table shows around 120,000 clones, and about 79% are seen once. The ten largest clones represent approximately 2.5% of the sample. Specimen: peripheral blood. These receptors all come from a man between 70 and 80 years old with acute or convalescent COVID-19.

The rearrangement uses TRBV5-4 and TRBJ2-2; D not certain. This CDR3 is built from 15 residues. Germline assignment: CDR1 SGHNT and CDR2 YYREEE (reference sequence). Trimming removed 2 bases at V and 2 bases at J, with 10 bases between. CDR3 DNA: TGTGCCAGCAGCTTTGCAGGCGCAAACACCGGGGAGCTGTTTTTT. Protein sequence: CASSFAGANTGELFF.

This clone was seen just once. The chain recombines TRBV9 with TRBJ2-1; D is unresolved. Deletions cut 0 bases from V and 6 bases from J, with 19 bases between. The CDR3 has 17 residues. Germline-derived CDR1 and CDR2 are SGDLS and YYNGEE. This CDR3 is CASSVVPWVGSGNEQFF. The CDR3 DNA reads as TGTGCCAGCAGCGTAGTTCCTTGGGTTGGGTCGGGCAATGAGCAGTTCTTC.

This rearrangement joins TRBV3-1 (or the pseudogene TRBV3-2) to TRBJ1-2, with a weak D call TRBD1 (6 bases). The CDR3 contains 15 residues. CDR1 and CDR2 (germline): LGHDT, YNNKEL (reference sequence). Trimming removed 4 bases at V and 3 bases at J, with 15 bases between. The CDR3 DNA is TGTGCCAGCAGCCGAAGAGGGGGTGACCACTATGGCTACACCTTC. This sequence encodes CASSRRGGDHYGYTF.

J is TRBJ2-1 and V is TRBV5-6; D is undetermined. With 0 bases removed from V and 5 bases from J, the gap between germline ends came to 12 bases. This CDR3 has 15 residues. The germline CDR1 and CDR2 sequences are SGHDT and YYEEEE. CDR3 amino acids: CASSLDAQRHNEQFF. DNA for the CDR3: TGTGCCAGCAGCTTGGATGCCCAGAGGCACAATGAGCAGTTCTTC.

CDR3 region: CASSYPRNTIYF. The CDR3 coding sequence is TGTGCCAGCAGCTACCCTAGAAACACCATATATTTT. The chain has TRBV11-2 and TRBJ1-3; the D is unclear. The V and J ends lost 4 bases and 5 bases respectively, with 6 bases between them. The V gene's germline CDR1 is SGHAT and CDR2 FQNNGV. This CDR3 spans 12 amino acids. The full variable domain, completed using reference TRBV11-2 and TRBJ1-3, is EAGVAQSPRYKIIEKRQSVAFWCNPISGHATLYWYQQILGQGPKLLIQFQNNGVVDDSQLPKDRFSAERLKGVDSTLKIQPAKLEDSAVYLCASSYPRNTIYFGEGSWLTVV.

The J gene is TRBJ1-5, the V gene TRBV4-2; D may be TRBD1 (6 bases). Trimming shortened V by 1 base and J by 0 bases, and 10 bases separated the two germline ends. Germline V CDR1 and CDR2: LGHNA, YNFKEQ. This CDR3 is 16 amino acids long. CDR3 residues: CASSQAGTTSNQPQHF. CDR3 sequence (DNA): TGTGCCAGCAGCCAAGCCGGGACAACTAGCAATCAGCCCCAGCATTTT.

The CDR3 spells CASSRIGTGSGYTF. DNA of the CDR3: TGTGCCAGCAGCCGAATCGGGACAGGGAGTGGCTACACCTTC. This chain connects TRBV4-2 to TRBJ1-2, with 9 bases that match TRBD1. The CDR3 length is 14 residues. The ends lost 4 bases at V and 7 bases at J; junction bases unmatched: 7. Looked up from germline, CDR1 is LGHNA and CDR2 is YNFKEQ.

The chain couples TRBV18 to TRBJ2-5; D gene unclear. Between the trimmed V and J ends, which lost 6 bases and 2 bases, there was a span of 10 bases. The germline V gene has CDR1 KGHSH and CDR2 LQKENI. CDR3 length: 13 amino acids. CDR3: CASSPGRQETQYF. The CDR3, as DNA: TGTGCCAGCTCCCCCGGTAGACAAGAGACCCAGTACTTC.

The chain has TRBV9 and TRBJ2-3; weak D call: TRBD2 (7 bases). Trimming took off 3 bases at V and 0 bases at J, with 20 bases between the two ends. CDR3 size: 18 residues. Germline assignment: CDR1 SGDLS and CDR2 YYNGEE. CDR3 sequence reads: CASSAHPNRDYSTDTQYF. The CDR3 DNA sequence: TGTGCCAGCAGCGCGCATCCTAACAGGGACTATAGCACAGATACGCAGTATTTT.

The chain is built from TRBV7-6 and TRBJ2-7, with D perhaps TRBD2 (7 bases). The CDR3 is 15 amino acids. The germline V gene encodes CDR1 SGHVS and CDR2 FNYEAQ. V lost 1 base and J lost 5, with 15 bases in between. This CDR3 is CASSLVGGASNEQYF. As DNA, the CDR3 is TGTGCCAGCAGCTTAGTGGGGGGGGCGTCTAACGAGCAGTACTTC.

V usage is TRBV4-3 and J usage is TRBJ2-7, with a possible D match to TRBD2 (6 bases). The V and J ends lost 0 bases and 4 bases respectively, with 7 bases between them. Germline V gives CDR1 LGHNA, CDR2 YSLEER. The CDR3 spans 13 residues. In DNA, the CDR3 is TGCGCCAGCAGCCAAGATGCGGGGTACGAGCAGTACTTC. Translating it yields CASSQDAGYEQYF.

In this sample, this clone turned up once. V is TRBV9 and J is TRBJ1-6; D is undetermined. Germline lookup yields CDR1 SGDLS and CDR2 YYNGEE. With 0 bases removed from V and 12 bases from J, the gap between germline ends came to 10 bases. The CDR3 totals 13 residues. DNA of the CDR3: TGTGCCAGCAGCGTAGAATCGGGGAGACCCCTCCACTTT. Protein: CASSVESGRPLHF.

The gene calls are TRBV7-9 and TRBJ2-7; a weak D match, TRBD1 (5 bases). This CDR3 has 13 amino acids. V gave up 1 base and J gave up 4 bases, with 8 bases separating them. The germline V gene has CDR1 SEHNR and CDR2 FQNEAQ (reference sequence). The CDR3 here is CASSLDSGYEQYF. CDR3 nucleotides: TGTGCCAGCAGCTTAGATTCAGGGTACGAGCAGTACTTC.

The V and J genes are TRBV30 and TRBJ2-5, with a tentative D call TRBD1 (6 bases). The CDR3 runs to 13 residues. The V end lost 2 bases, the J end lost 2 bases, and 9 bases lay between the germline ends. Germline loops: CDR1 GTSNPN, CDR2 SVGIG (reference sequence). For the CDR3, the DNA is TGTGCCTGGAGTACCGGACAGCAAGAGACCCAGTACTTC. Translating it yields CAWSTGQQETQYF.

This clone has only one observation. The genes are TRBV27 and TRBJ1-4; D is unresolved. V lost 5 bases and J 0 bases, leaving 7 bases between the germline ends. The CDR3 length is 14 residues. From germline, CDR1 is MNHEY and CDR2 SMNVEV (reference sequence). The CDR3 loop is CASSLYATNEKLFF. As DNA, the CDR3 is TGTGCCAGCAGTCTTTATGCAACTAATGAAAAACTGTTTTTT.

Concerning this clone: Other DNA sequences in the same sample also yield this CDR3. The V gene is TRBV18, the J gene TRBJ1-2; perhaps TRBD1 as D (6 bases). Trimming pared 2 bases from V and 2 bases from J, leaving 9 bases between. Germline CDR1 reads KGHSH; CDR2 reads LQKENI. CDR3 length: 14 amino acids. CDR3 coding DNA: TGTGCCAGCTCACCATCCACAGGGAACTATGGCTACACCTTC. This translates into CASSPSTGNYGYTF.

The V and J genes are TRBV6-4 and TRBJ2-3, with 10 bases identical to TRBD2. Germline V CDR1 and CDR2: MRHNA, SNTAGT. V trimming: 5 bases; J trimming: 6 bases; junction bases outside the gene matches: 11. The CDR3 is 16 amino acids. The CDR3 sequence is CASSNGQRGGRDTQYF. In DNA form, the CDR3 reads TGTGCCAGCAGTAATGGCCAGCGGGGGGGGAGGGATACGCAGTATTTT.

The CDR3 DNA follows: TGTGCCAGCAGTTACCCCCTCGTTGAGCAGTTCTTC. Translation gives CASSYPLVEQFF. This chain joins TRBV6-2 or TRBV6-3 and TRBJ2-1, with D unclear. Germline-derived CDR1 and CDR2 are MNHEY and SVGEGT. Trimming shortened V by 2 bases and J by 9 bases, and 8 bases separated the two germline ends. CDR3 size: 12 residues.

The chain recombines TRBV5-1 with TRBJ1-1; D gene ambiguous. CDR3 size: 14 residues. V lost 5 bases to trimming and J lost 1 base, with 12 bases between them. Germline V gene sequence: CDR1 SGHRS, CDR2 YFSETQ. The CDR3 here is CASRRRAGNTEAFF. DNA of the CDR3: TGCGCCAGCAGGCGGAGAGCCGGGAACACTGAAGCTTTCTTT.

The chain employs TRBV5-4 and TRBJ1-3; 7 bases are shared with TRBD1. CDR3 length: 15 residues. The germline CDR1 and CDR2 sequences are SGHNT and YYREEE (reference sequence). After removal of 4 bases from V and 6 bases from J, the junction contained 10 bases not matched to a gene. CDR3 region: CASSARGLFPNTIYF. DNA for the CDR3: TGTGCCAGCAGCGCGAGGGGGCTATTTCCAAACACCATATATTTT.

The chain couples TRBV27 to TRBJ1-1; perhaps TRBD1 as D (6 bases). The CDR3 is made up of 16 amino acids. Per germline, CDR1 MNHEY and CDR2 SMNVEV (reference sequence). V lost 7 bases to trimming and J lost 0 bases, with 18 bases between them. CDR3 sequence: CASISRWTALNTEAFF. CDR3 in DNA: TGTGCCAGCATTTCGCGGTGGACAGCCCTGAACACTGAAGCTTTCTTT.

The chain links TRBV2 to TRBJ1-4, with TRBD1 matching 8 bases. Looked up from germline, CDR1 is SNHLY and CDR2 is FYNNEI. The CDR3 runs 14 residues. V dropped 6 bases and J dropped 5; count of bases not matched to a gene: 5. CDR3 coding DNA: TGTGCCAGCAGGATGACAGGGGCAAATGAAAAACTGTTTTTT. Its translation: CASRMTGANEKLFF.

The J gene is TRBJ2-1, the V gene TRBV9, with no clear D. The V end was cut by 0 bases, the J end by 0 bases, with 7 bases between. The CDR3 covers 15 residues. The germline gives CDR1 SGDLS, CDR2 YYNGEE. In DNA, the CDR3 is TGTGCCAGCAGCGTAGAAGGAGACTCCTACAATGAGCAGTTCTTC. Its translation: CASSVEGDSYNEQFF.

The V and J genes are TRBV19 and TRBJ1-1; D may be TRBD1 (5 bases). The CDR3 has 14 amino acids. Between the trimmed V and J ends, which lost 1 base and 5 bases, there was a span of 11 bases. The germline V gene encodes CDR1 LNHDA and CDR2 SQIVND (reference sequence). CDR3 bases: TGTGCCAGTAGTATAGCCGGGGAGGGGACTGAAGCTTTCTTT. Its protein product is CASSIAGEGTEAFF.

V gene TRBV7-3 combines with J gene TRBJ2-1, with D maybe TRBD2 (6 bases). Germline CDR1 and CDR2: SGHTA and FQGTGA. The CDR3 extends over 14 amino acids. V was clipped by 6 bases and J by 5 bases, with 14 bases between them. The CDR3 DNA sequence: TGTGCCAGCAGTCGGAGGGTAGGGGACAATGAGCAGTTCTTC. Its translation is CASSRRVGDNEQFF.

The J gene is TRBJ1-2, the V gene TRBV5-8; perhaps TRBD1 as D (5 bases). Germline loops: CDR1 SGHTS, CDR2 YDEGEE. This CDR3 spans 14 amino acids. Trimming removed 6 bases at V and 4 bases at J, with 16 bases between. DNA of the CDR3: TGTGCCAGCAACCTAAGACAGTGGCGCTATGGCTACACCTTC. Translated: CASNLRQWRYGYTF.

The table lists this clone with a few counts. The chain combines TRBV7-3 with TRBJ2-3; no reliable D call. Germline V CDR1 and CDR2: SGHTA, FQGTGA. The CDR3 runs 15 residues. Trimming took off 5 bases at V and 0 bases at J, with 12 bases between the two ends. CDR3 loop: CASSPDFTSTDTQYF. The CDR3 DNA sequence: TGTGCCAGCAGCCCTGACTTTACTAGCACAGATACGCAGTATTTT.